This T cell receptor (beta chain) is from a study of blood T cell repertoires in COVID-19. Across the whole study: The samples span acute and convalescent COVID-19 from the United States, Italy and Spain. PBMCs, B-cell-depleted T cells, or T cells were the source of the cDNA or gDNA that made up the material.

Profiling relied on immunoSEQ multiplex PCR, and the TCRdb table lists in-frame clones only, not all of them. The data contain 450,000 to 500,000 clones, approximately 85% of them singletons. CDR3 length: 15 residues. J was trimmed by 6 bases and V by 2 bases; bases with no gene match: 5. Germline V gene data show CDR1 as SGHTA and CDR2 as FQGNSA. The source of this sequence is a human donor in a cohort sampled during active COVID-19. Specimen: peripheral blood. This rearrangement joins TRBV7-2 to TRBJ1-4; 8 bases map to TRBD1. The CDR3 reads CASSLRQGIYEKLFF. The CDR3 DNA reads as TGTGCCAGCAGCTTAAGACAGGGGATATATGAAAAACTGTTTTTT.